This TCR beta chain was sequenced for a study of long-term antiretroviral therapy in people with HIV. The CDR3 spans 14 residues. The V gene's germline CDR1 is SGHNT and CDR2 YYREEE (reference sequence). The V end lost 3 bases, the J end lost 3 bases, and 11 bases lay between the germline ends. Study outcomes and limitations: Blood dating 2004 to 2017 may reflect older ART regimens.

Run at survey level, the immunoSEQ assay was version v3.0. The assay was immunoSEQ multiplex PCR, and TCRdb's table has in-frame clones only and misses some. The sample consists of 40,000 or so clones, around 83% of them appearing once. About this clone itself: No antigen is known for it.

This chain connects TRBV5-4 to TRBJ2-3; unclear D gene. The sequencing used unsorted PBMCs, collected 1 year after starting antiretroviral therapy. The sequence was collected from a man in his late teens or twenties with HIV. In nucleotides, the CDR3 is TGTGCCAGCAGCTCGGGCCCCGAGACAGATACGCAGTATTTT. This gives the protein CASSSGPETDTQYF.